The 20 T cell receptor beta chains below come from one sample, sequenced in a study of blood T cell repertoires in COVID-19. Sequenced by immunoSEQ multiplex PCR; TCRdb stores in-frame clones only, minus some. The sample records roughly 360,000 clones, approximately 88% being singletons. The sequenced sample consisted of PBMCs or T cells enriched from blood (not recorded which). The receptors were sampled from a woman younger than 45 with acute COVID-19.

The genes are TRBV7-2 and TRBJ2-3, with TRBD2 matching over 12 bases. V gave up 5 bases and J gave up 3 bases; unmatched junction bases: 15. This CDR3 spans 19 amino acids. Germline V gene sequence: CDR1 SGHTA, CDR2 FQGNSA. The CDR3 loop is CASSRSGLAGGPWTDTQYF. In DNA, the CDR3 is TGTGCCAGCAGCCGTTCTGGGCTAGCGGGGGGGCCTTGGACAGATACGCAGTATTTT.

This chain links TRBV3-1 (or the pseudogene TRBV3-2) with TRBJ1-2; a weak D match, TRBD1 (5 bases). The germline gives CDR1 LGHDT, CDR2 YNNKEL (reference sequence). The CDR3 is 16 residues long. V dropped 1 base and J dropped 7 bases, with 19 bases sitting between them. The DNA of the CDR3 is TGTGCCAGCAGCCAAGTATGGGGCCCCACCCGGGTTGGCTACACCTTC. Its translation: CASSQVWGPTRVGYTF.

The rearrangement uses TRBV29-1 and TRBJ2-3; TRBD1 might be the D (5 bases). Trimming took 7 bases from V and 2 from J, leaving 10 bases between them. CDR3 length equals 12 residues. CDR1 and CDR2 from the germline V gene are SQVTM and ANQGSEA. The CDR3 sequence is CSGTFSTDTQYF. DNA of the CDR3: TGCAGCGGGACATTCTCCACAGATACGCAGTATTTT.

V and J are TRBV30 and TRBJ2-7, with TRBD1 matching over 10 bases. The V gene end was trimmed by 2 bases and the J gene end by 2 bases; junction bases not matched to a gene: 3. The CDR3 length is 14 residues. Germline V gene data show CDR1 as GTSNPN and CDR2 as SVGIG (reference sequence). In DNA, the CDR3 is TGTGCCTGGAGTCCTGGGACAGGGGCCTACGAGCAGTACTTC. Amino acid sequence: CAWSPGTGAYEQYF. The full variable domain, with the rest looked up from reference TRBV30 and TRBJ2-7, is SQTIHQWPATLVQPVGSPLSLECTVEGTSNPNLYWYRQAAGRGLQLLFYSVGIGQISSEVPQNLSASRPQDRQFILSSKKLLLSDSGFYLCAWSPGTGAYEQYFGPGTRLTVT.

The V call is TRBV5-1, the J call TRBJ2-3, with 7 bases fitting TRBD1. This CDR3 is 15 amino acids long. V shed 1 base, J shed 4 bases, and the junction held 6 bases outside the gene matches. Germline V CDR1 and CDR2: SGHRS, YFSETQ. CDR3 DNA sequence: TGCGCCAGCAGCTTGCCCCGACAGGGTTCAGATACGCAGTATTTT. Translation: CASSLPRQGSDTQYF.

This chain links TRBV28 with TRBJ1-2; D remains unclear. CDR1 and CDR2 (germline): MDHEN, SYDVKM. The CDR3 extends over 14 amino acids. Deletions cut 2 bases from V and 5 bases from J, with 12 bases between. The CDR3 is CASSLDLGSYGYTF. CDR3 sequence (DNA): TGTGCCAGCAGTTTAGACTTGGGTTCATATGGCTACACCTTC.

The gene calls are TRBV19 and TRBJ1-2; unclear D gene. Germline V gene data show CDR1 as LNHDA and CDR2 as SQIVND (reference sequence). The CDR3 extends over 16 amino acids. V dropped 8 bases and J dropped 0 bases, with 19 bases sitting between them. The CDR3 loop reads CASRGESEGTNYGYTF. The CDR3 coding sequence is TGTGCCAGTCGCGGGGAAAGTGAAGGAACTAACTATGGCTACACCTTC.

The table lists this clone with a few counts. This chain connects TRBV9 to TRBJ2-1; 9 positions match TRBD2. The V segment lost 4 bases and the J segment 7 bases; nucleotides outside the gene matches: 15. The CDR3 is 17 residues long. CDR1 is SGDLS, CDR2 YYNGEE, per germline. CDR3 DNA: TGTGCCAGCAGCCTTAGTAGTAGGCGGGGGGGCTTTAATGAGCAGTTCTTC. It codes for CASSLSSRRGGFNEQFF.

The chain employs TRBV4-1 and TRBJ2-7; the match to TRBD1 covers 7 bases. The CDR3 loop spans 14 amino acids. The ends lost 0 bases at V and 7 bases at J; junction bases unmatched: 6. Germline V CDR1 and CDR2: MGHRA, YSYEKL. The CDR3 coding sequence is TGCGCCAGCAGCCAAGATCAGGGGGTCGGGGAGCAGTACTTC. It encodes CASSQDQGVGEQYF.

This chain joins TRBV7-2 and TRBJ2-1; 7 positions agree with TRBD2. Per the germline V gene, CDR1 is SGHTA and CDR2 is FQGNSA. The J segment lost 2 bases and the V segment lost 4 bases, leaving 5 bases of the junction unmatched. The CDR3 contains 15 residues. The DNA of the CDR3 is TGTGCCAGCAGCTCTAGGGGAGGGACCTACAATGAGCAGTTCTTC. Translating it yields CASSSRGGTYNEQFF.

The J gene is TRBJ2-1, the V gene TRBV9; 9 bases are shared with TRBD2. Looked up from germline, CDR1 is SGDLS and CDR2 is YYNGEE. The V gene end was trimmed by 3 bases and the J gene end by 3 bases; junction bases not matched to a gene: 7. The CDR3 contains 16 residues. CDR3 amino acids: CASSGVSAGGYNEQFF. As DNA, the CDR3 is TGTGCCAGCAGCGGGGTCTCAGCGGGGGGCTACAATGAGCAGTTCTTC. Complete variable domain (other parts from reference TRBV9 and TRBJ2-1): DSGVTQTPKHLITATGQRVTLRCSPRSGDLSVYWYQQSLDQGLQFLIQYYNGEERAKGNILERFSAQQFPDLHSELNLSSLELGDSALYFCASSGVSAGGYNEQFFGPGTRLTVL.

V usage is TRBV6-6 and J usage is TRBJ2-1, with 8 bases matching TRBD2. Germline CDR1 MNHNY, CDR2 SVGAGI (reference sequence). This CDR3 is built from 14 residues. J lost 4 bases, V lost 7 bases, and 6 bases had no gene match. The CDR3 loop is CASNFGGGYNEQFF. In DNA, the CDR3 is TGTGCCAGCAATTTCGGGGGGGGTTACAATGAGCAGTTCTTC.

This clone was found once. Other DNA sequences in this sample translate to the same CDR3. The chain joins TRBV30 to TRBJ2-5, with 9 bases lining up with TRBD2. Germline-derived CDR1 and CDR2 are GTSNPN and SVGIG (reference sequence). V was pared by 0 bases and J by 1 base, with 3 bases of the junction left unmatched. The CDR3 has 15 amino acids. CDR3 in DNA: TGTGCCTGGAGTGTACGCGGGGGGGCCCAAGAGACCCAGTACTTC. As protein: CAWSVRGGAQETQYF.

V is TRBV3-1 (or the pseudogene TRBV3-2) and J is TRBJ2-1; D is undetermined. The germline gives CDR1 LGHDT, CDR2 YNNKEL (reference sequence). V lost 1 base and J lost 6, with 10 bases in between. The length of the CDR3 is 14 residues. This CDR3 reads CASSQGVSLNEQFF. The CDR3 DNA reads as TGTGCCAGCAGCCAAGGGGTTAGCCTCAATGAGCAGTTCTTC.

The chain uses TRBV3-1 (or the pseudogene TRBV3-2) and TRBJ2-7, with 11 bases identical to TRBD2. Germline-derived CDR1 and CDR2 are LGHDT and YNNKEL (reference sequence). The junction had 11 bases not matched to a gene; V was cut back by 6 bases and J by 4 bases. The CDR3 spans 16 residues. CDR3 in amino acids: CASSPIGVAGGYEQYF. The CDR3 coding sequence is TGTGCCAGCAGTCCCATAGGGGTAGCGGGGGGGTACGAGCAGTACTTC.

CDR3 nucleotides: TGCGCCAGCAGTGAGGGACTAGCGGTCGGTGTGTACGAGCAGTACTTC. Protein: CASSEGLAVGVYEQYF. This rearrangement joins TRBV10-2 to TRBJ2-7; TRBD2 matches at 10 bases. CDR1 is WSHSY and CDR2 is SAAADI in the germline V gene. The CDR3 runs to 16 residues. V lost 2 bases, J lost 4 bases, and 8 bases stayed unmatched.

This chain connects TRBV9 to TRBJ1-4; maybe TRBD1 (5 bases). Trimming cost V 1 base and J 2 bases, with 6 bases left between them. CDR1 and CDR2 from the germline V gene are SGDLS and YYNGEE. The CDR3 has 14 residues. CDR3 protein: CASSVKGTNEKLFF. The CDR3 DNA follows: TGTGCCAGCAGCGTAAAGGGGACTAATGAAAAACTGTTTTTT. Variable domain in full (rest from reference TRBV9 and TRBJ1-4): DSGVTQTPKHLITATGQRVTLRCSPRSGDLSVYWYQQSLDQGLQFLIQYYNGEERAKGNILERFSAQQFPDLHSELNLSSLELGDSALYFCASSVKGTNEKLFFGSGTQLSVL.

This chain uses TRBV6-5 with TRBJ1-6; 8 bases match TRBD1. In germline, CDR1 is MNHEY, CDR2 SVGAGI. CDR3 length equals 15 residues. V lost 4 bases to trimming and J lost 8 bases; unmatched junction nucleotides: 7. The CDR3 region has the DNA TGTGCCAGCAGTTGGGCAGGGGGCACAGATTCACCCCTCCACTTT. This encodes CASSWAGGTDSPLHF.

The gene calls are TRBV7-9 and TRBJ2-3, with 9 positions matching TRBD2. J lost 3 bases, V lost 2 bases, and 15 bases had no gene match. The CDR3 is 19 residues long. From germline, CDR1 is SEHNR and CDR2 FQNEAQ (reference sequence). CDR3 region: CASSLPQGRSLAGTDTQYF. CDR3 sequence (DNA): TGTGCCAGCAGCTTACCTCAGGGAAGGAGCCTAGCGGGGACAGATACGCAGTATTTT.

The chain links TRBV5-1 to TRBJ1-4; TRBD1 matches 10 bases. This CDR3 is built from 14 residues. V was pared by 4 bases and J by 8 bases, with 5 bases of the junction left unmatched. The germline V gene has CDR1 SGHRS and CDR2 YFSETQ. In DNA, the CDR3 is TGCGCCAGCAGCCCGGGACAGGGGTACGAAAAACTGTTTTTT. It yields the protein CASSPGQGYEKLFF. Looking up the rest from reference TRBV5-1 and TRBJ1-4 gives the full variable domain: KAGVTQTPRYLIKTRGQQVTLSCSPISGHRSVSWYQQTPGQGLQFLFEYFSETQRNKGNFPGRFSGRQFSNSRSEMNVSTLELGDSALYLCASSPGQGYEKLFFGSGTQLSVL.